Reported below is one T cell receptor (beta chain). The target antigen is unknown. This sample is drawn from a study of shared clonotypes between healthy human individuals. Overall study results and limits: Non-shared clonotypes had lower generation probabilities than clonotypes shared by all four sorted-subset donors. The rarefaction results pointed to incomplete sorted-subset sequencing despite large depth.

Here immunoSEQ multiplex PCR was the method, and the copy in TCRdb shows in-frame clones only, minus some. In the table there are about 610,000 clones, roughly 96% of which are singletons. The naive CD8 subset, CD45RO-negative cells positively selected for CCR7, excluded terminally differentiated effector memory CD45RA+ cells. Only Caucasian adults living in Nashville, Tennessee served as donors. V was pared by 3 bases and J by 1 base, with 7 bases between. The V gene's germline CDR1 is SGHDT and CDR2 YYEEEE. This CDR3 is 13 amino acids long. The sequence derives from a woman in her twenties or thirties in good health. This sequence joins TRBV5-6 and TRBJ1-2; D remains ambiguous. The sequenced sample consisted of naive CD8+ T cells sorted from blood. The CDR3 protein is CASSSTLNYGYTF. DNA of the CDR3: TGTGCCAGCAGCTCGACACTTAACTATGGCTACACCTTC. Filled out from reference TRBV5-6 and TRBJ1-2, the complete variable domain reads DAGVTQSPTHLIKTRGQQVTLRCSPKSGHDTVSWYQQALGQGPQFIFQYYEEEERQRGNFPDRFSGHQFPNYSSELNVNALLLGDSALYLCASSSTLNYGYTFGSGTRLTVV.